These 19 T cell receptor beta chains originate from one sample sequenced in a study of T cell clonality in common variable immunodeficiency (dated by TCRdb to about 2015). To prepare the library, the immunoSEQ multiplex PCR assay was applied. The table comes from immuneACCESS by way of TCRdb, which keeps in-frame sequences with V and J called. Part of the clones is missing from these tables; in studies checked, under half for an unresolved V gene and the rest for unknown reasons. With tens of thousands of clones recorded, this sample contains no clone counted only once. The ten largest clonotypes hold approximately 3% of the sample. The specimen was peripheral blood mononuclear cells. The receptors were sampled from a person between 18 and 75 years old in good health.

In its sample, this clone was seen a few times. Read sequence stops 3 residues before the CDR3 end, and the germline J gene provides the missing end. V gene TRBV18 combines with J gene TRBJ1-2; 8 positions match TRBD1. The germline V gene has CDR1 KGHSH and CDR2 LQKENI. This CDR3 has 13 amino acids. The part of the CDR3 DNA that was read is TGTGCCAGCTCGCTCGACAGGGGAAGCGAC. Translated: CASSLDRGSD. In full, the CDR3 is CASSLDRGSDYTF.

As regards this clone: The CDR3 goes on 3 residues after the read ends, and that part is filled in from the germline J gene. The rearrangement joins TRBV5-1 to TRBJ2-3, with 16 bases aligning to TRBD2. The CDR3 has 18 amino acids. The trim removed 2 bases at V and 2 bases at J, leaving 5 bases unmatched. From germline, CDR1 is SGHRS and CDR2 YFSETQ. The part of the CDR3 DNA that was read is TGCGCCAGCAGCTTCACGGGACTAGCGGGGGGGTTCACAGATACG. Translating gives CASSFTGLAGGFTDT. The CDR3 in its entirety is CASSFTGLAGGFTDTQYF.

In the case of this clone: The read stops 3 residues short of the end of the CDR3; the missing end is completed from the germline J gene. The J gene is TRBJ2-5, the V gene TRBV7-9; 7 nucleotides align to TRBD1. CDR1 SEHNR and CDR2 FQNEAQ come from the germline V gene (reference sequence). J lost 2 bases, V lost 5 bases, and 5 bases had no gene match. The CDR3 totals 14 residues. This CDR3 reads CASSLQGQQETQYF. The covered CDR3 bases are TGTGCCAGCAGCCTACAGGGACAGCAAGAGACC.

This clone was detected many times. The CDR3 goes on 3 residues after the read ends, and that part is filled in from the germline J gene. The chain is built from TRBV6-4 and TRBJ2-1; TRBD2 aligns across 9 bases. The junction had 9 bases not matched to a gene; V was cut back by 2 bases and J by 4 bases. The CDR3 loop spans 17 amino acids. In germline, CDR1 is MRHNA, CDR2 SNTAGT. This chain's CDR3 is CASSDTPLAGLYNEQFF. CDR3 bases read: TGTGCCAGCAGTGACACCCCACTAGCGGGCTTATACAATGAG.

There are many counts of this clone. The CDR3 goes on 3 residues after the read ends, and that part is filled in from the germline J gene. The chain links TRBV20-1 to TRBJ2-1; the match to TRBD2 covers 13 bases. Germline V gene data show CDR1 as DFQATT and CDR2 as SNEGSKA (reference sequence). V gave up 1 base and J gave up 9 bases; unmatched junction bases: 12. This CDR3 is built from 17 residues. CDR3 DNA (partial): TGCAGTGCTAGAGCGAGGCGGGGACTAGCGGGATACGGTGAG. It translates to CSARARRGLAGYGE. From start to end, the CDR3 is CSARARRGLAGYGEQFF.

This clone was observed many times. The read falls 3 residues short of the CDR3 end, and the missing part is taken from the germline J gene. Other DNA sequences from this sample encode an identical CDR3 as well. The V and J genes are TRBV18 and TRBJ2-1; 7 nucleotides agree with TRBD2. The CDR3 has 17 residues. Losses at the gene ends were 3 bases for V and 0 bases for J; bases not matched to a gene: 8. Germline CDR1 KGHSH, CDR2 LQKENI. The sequenced part of the CDR3 DNA is TGTGCCAGCTCACCGAGGCTAGCGGAGAGCTCCTACAATGAG. It specifies CASSPRLAESSYNE. The whole CDR3 sequence is CASSPRLAESSYNEQFF.

Regarding this clone: The missing CDR3 end, 3 residues past where the read stops, is filled in from the germline J gene. The chain carries TRBV2 and TRBJ1-3; 8 nucleotides match TRBD1. Germline assignment: CDR1 SNHLY and CDR2 FYNNEI. V was pared by 7 bases and J by 0 bases, with 5 bases of the junction left unmatched. This CDR3 contains 15 residues. Partial CDR3 DNA: TGTGCCAGCACGGGACAGGCGCTCTCTGGAAACACC. Encoded protein: CASTGQALSGNT. The entire CDR3 sequence reads CASTGQALSGNTIYF.

There are many counts of this clone. Read sequence stops 3 residues before the CDR3 end, and the germline J gene provides the missing end. The chain links TRBV2 to TRBJ1-1, with 9 positions matching TRBD1. CDR1 and CDR2 from the germline V gene are SNHLY and FYNNEI. With V trimmed by 6 bases and J by 5 bases, 10 bases remained unmatched. The CDR3 is made up of 15 amino acids. The CDR3 bases that were read are TGTGCCAGCAGCCTACAGGGGGCGCAGGGAACTGAA. It codes for CASSLQGAQGTE. Given in full, the CDR3 is CASSLQGAQGTEAFF. Variable domain in full (rest from reference TRBV2 and TRBJ1-1): EPEVTQTPSHQVTQMGQEVILRCVPISNHLYFYWYRQILGQKVEFLVSFYNNEISEKSEIFDDQFSVERPDGSNFTLKIRSTKLEDSAMYFCASSLQGAQGTEAFFGQGTRLTVV.

This clone was seen at least ten times. The CDR3 end falls 3 residues outside the read, so it is completed with the germline J gene. J is TRBJ2-3 and V is TRBV2, with 9 nucleotides matching TRBD2. The V gene end was trimmed by 4 bases and the J gene end by 3 bases; junction bases not matched to a gene: 5. In germline, CDR1 is SNHLY, CDR2 FYNNEI. The CDR3 is made up of 15 amino acids. CDR3 bases read: TGTGCCAGCAGTGGAGGTCTAGCGGGGACAGATACG. This encodes CASSGGLAGTDT. The whole CDR3 is CASSGGLAGTDTQYF. The entire variable domain, with the rest obtained from reference TRBV2 and TRBJ2-3, is as follows: EPEVTQTPSHQVTQMGQEVILRCVPISNHLYFYWYRQILGQKVEFLVSFYNNEISEKSEIFDDQFSVERPDGSNFTLKIRSTKLEDSAMYFCASSGGLAGTDTQYFGPGTRLTVL.

This clone was picked up many times. The sequenced CDR3 bases are TGTGCCAGCAGCTTAGAAGGGACAGGGAAGCACGAG. Amino acid sequence: CASSLEGTGKHE. The CDR3 reads in full as CASSLEGTGKHEQYF. The chain joins TRBV11-2 to TRBJ2-7, with TRBD1 identical over 9 bases. The read halts 3 residues ahead of the CDR3 end, with the missing end drawn from the germline J gene. Per the germline V gene, CDR1 is SGHAT and CDR2 is FQNNGV. V was pared by 0 bases and J by 5 bases, with 5 bases of the junction left unmatched. The CDR3 consists of 15 residues.

This clone appeared many times. Sequencing ends 3 residues short of the CDR3 end; the germline J gene provides the rest. The chain combines TRBV30 with TRBJ2-1; D gene uncertain. The length of the CDR3 is 16 residues. V shed 0 bases and J shed 4 bases, with 16 bases lying between them. From germline, CDR1 is GTSNPN and CDR2 SVGIG (reference sequence). This chain's CDR3 is CAWSVKVGFGYNEQFF. The sequenced CDR3 bases are TGTGCCTGGAGTGTAAAGGTTGGTTTCGGGTACAATGAG. Looking up the rest from reference TRBV30 and TRBJ2-1 gives the full variable domain: SQTIHQWPATLVQPVGSPLSLECTVEGTSNPNLYWYRQAAGRGLQLLFYSVGIGQISSEVPQNLSASRPQDRQFILSSKKLLLSDSGFYLCAWSVKVGFGYNEQFFGPGTRLTVL.

This clone was counted at least ten times. Sequencing ends 3 residues short of the CDR3 end; the germline J gene provides the rest. The chain joins TRBV6-2 or TRBV6-3 to TRBJ2-7, with 7 nucleotides matching TRBD1. There are 14 residues in the CDR3. Unmatched junction bases numbered 11, after V lost 6 bases and J lost 6 bases. In germline, CDR1 is MNHEY, CDR2 SVGEGT. Partial CDR3 DNA: TGTGCCAGCAGAAAACGGGACAGCATAGGCGAG. It specifies CASRKRDSIGE. The full CDR3 sequence reads CASRKRDSIGEQYF.

This clone was counted ten times or more. The read ends 3 residues before the CDR3 terminus; that terminus is restored from the germline J gene. The chain employs TRBV5-1 and TRBJ2-2, with 10 bases lining up with TRBD2. The germline gives CDR1 SGHRS, CDR2 YFSETQ. The length of the CDR3 is 16 residues. J gave up 4 bases and V 0 bases, and 3 bases lay outside the gene matches. This CDR3 is CASSLVLAGATGELFF. The sequenced part of the CDR3 DNA is TGCGCCAGCAGCTTGGTCCTAGCGGGGGCCACCGGGGAG.

This clone has only a few counts. Read data end 3 residues before the CDR3 end; the end is taken from the germline J gene. This sequence joins TRBV19 and TRBJ2-7; 7 bases map to TRBD2. The CDR3 runs 12 residues. Trimming at V came to 8 bases and at J to 1 base, leaving 2 bases not matched to a gene. Germline V gene lookup returns CDR1 LNHDA and CDR2 SQIVND (reference sequence). CDR3 DNA, as far as it was read: TGTGCCAGTGGCGGGGGTTCCTACGAG. Translated: CASGGGSYE. In full, the CDR3 reads CASGGGSYEQYF.

This clone was recorded many times. The sequence runs out 3 residues before the end of the CDR3; the remainder is reconstructed from the germline J gene. The chain carries TRBV7-8 and TRBJ2-2, with D possibly matching TRBD1 (6 bases). Looked up from germline, CDR1 is SGHVS and CDR2 is FQNEAQ. Trimming left V 8 bases short and J 0 bases short, with 13 bases between. CDR3 length equals 15 residues. CDR3 DNA, as far as it was read: TGTGCCAGCCAGCCAGGGGTTTCGAACACCGGGGAG. This gives the protein CASQPGVSNTGE. The whole CDR3 is CASQPGVSNTGELFF. The entire variable domain, with the rest obtained from reference TRBV7-8 and TRBJ2-2, is as follows: GAGVSQSPRYKVAKRGQDVALRCDPISGHVSLFWYQQALGQGPEFLTYFQNEAQLDKSGLPSDRFFAERPEGSVSTLKIQRTQQEDSAVYLCASQPGVSNTGELFFGEGSRLTVL.

This clone came up many times. The read halts 3 residues ahead of the CDR3 end, with the missing end drawn from the germline J gene. The chain has TRBV30 and TRBJ2-1; 10 nucleotides agree with TRBD1. V lost 1 base and J lost 8; bases outside the gene matches: 5. Germline CDR1 and CDR2: GTSNPN and SVGIG (reference sequence). The CDR3 has 14 amino acids. CDR3 DNA, as far as it was read: TGTGCCTGGAGTGCCGGGACAGGGGTTTATGAG. As protein: CAWSAGTGVYE. The entire CDR3 sequence reads CAWSAGTGVYEQFF.

This clone was recorded many times. The DNA ends 3 residues before the CDR3 does, and the rest of the CDR3 is filled in from the germline J gene. The chain combines TRBV12-5 with TRBJ2-7; 9 bases map to TRBD2. The germline gives CDR1 LGHNT, CDR2 FRNRAP. V was pared by 6 bases and J by 4 bases, with 4 bases of the junction left unmatched. This CDR3 spans 13 amino acids. CDR3 DNA (partial): TGTGCTAGTGGGGGACTAGCAGGGTACGAG. Protein product: CASGGLAGYE. Given in full, the CDR3 is CASGGLAGYEQYF.

This clone has ten or more counts. The read ends 3 residues before the CDR3 terminus; that terminus is restored from the germline J gene. This chain links TRBV5-4 with TRBJ2-3, with D maybe TRBD1 (6 bases). CDR1 and CDR2 (germline): SGHNT, YYREEE (reference sequence). Trimming took 1 base from V and 3 from J, leaving 15 bases between them. The length of the CDR3 is 16 residues. CDR3 protein: CASSLIPGQRTDTQYF. The CDR3 bases that were read are TGTGCCAGCAGCTTGATTCCGGGACAAAGAACAGATACG.

This clone was observed at least ten times. Coverage ceases 3 residues before the CDR3 finishes, and the germline J gene fills in the end. The rearrangement uses TRBV29-1 and TRBJ1-5; a weak D match, TRBD1 (5 bases). The CDR3 totals 13 residues. Trimming cost V 5 bases and J 7 bases, with 15 bases left between them. Germline CDR1 reads SQVTM; CDR2 reads ANQGSEA. The CDR3 bases that were read are TGCAGCGTTTATGTGGGGCCCGGCCAGCCC. This translates into CSVYVGPGQP. The full CDR3 protein reads CSVYVGPGQPQHF.